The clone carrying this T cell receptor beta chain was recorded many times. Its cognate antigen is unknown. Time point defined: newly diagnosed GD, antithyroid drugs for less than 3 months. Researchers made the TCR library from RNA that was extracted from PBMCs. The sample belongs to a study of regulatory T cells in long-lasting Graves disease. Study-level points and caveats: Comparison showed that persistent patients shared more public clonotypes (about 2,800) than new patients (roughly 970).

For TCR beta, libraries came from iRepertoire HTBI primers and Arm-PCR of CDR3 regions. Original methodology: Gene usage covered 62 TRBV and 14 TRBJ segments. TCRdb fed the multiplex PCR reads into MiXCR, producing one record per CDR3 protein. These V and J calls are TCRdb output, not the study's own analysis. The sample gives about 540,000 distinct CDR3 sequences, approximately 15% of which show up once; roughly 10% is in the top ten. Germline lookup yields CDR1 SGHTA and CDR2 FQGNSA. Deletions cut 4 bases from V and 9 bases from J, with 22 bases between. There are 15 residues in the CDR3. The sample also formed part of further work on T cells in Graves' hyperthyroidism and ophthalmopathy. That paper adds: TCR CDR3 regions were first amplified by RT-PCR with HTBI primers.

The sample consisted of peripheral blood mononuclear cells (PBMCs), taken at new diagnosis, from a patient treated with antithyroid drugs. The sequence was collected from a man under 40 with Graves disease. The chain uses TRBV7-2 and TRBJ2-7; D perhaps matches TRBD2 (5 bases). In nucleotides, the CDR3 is TGTGCCAGCAGCTCCCTACCGGTAATTGGACTGGTGCAGTACTTC. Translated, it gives CASSSLPVIGLVQYF.